Following are 3 T cell receptor beta chains from one sample sequenced in a study of blood T cells in healthy people across ages. Primers used in a second PCR of roughly 6 to 11 cycles were a sample-barcoded 5' primer and a J-beta primer mix. TCRdb used MiXCR to reprocess the 5' RACE reads, holding one entry per CDR3 protein. Of about 380,000 distinct CDR3 sequences in the sample, about half were seen once. The specimen sequenced was blood. These receptor sequences come from a man in his 60s in good health.

The genes are TRBV4-3 and TRBJ1-3, with 9 bases identical to TRBD1. The V gene's germline CDR1 is LGHNA and CDR2 YSLEER. The CDR3 sequence is 17 residues long. Trimming removed 0 bases from V and 0 bases from J; junction bases left unmatched: 3. The CDR3 here is CASSQDPTGGSGNTIYF. Here the CDR3 DNA reads TGCGCCAGCAGCCAAGATCCGACAGGGGGCTCTGGAAACACCATATATTTT.

In this sample, this clonotype turned up many times. DNA for the CDR3: TGTGCCAGCAGCCAAGCATACGAGCAGTACTTC. It translates to CASSQAYEQYF. The chain carries TRBV14 and TRBJ2-7; no firm D call. The CDR3 has 11 residues. The V gene's germline CDR1 is SGHDN and CDR2 FVKESK. The germline V and J ends were trimmed by 1 base and 4 bases, with 2 bases remaining between them.

The rearrangement joins TRBV30 to TRBJ2-7, with 9 nucleotides matching TRBD1. After removal of 2 bases from V and 4 bases from J, the junction contained 6 bases not matched to a gene. The CDR3 has 14 residues. Per the germline V gene, CDR1 is GTSNPN and CDR2 is SVGIG (reference sequence). The CDR3: CAWSPGTGLYEQYF. CDR3 coding DNA: TGTGCCTGGAGTCCCGGGACAGGGTTATACGAGCAGTACTTC.